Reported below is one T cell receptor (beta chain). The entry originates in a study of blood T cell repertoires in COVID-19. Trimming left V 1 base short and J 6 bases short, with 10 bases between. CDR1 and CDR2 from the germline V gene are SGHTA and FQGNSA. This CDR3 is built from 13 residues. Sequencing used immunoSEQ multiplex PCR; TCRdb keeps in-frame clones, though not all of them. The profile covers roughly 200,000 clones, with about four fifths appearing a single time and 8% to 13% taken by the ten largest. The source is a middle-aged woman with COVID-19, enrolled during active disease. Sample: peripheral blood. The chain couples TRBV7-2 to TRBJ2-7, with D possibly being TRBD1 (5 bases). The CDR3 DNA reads TGTGCCAGCAGCTTAGAGCAGGGTCTCGAGCAGTACTTC. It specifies CASSLEQGLEQYF.